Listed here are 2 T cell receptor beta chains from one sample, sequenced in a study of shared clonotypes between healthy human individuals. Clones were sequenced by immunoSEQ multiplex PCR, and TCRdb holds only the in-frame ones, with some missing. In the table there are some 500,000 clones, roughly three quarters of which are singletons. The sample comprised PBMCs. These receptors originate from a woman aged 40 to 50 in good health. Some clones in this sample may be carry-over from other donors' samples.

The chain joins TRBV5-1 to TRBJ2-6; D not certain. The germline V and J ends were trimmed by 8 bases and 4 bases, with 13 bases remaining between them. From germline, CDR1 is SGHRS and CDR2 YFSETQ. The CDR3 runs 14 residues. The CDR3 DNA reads TGCGCCAGTAACTTGGGATCCGGGGCCAACGTCCTGACTTTC. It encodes CASNLGSGANVLTF.

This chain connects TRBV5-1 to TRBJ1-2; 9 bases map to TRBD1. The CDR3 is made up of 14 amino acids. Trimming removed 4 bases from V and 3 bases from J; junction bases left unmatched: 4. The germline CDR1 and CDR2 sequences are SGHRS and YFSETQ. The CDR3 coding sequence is TGCGCCAGCAGCATATGGACAGGGGACTATGGCTACACCTTC. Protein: CASSIWTGDYGYTF.